This T cell receptor (beta chain) appears in the sequencing data of a study of T cells in Graves' hyperthyroidism and ophthalmopathy. Many counts were recorded for this clonotype. Its antigen is as yet unknown. RNA transcripts gave rise to amplified TCR beta CDR3 regions. Initially, a first-round RT-PCR of the TCR CDR3 employed the HTBI primer set. TCRdb redid the calling of the multiplex PCR reads with MiXCR, one entry per CDR3 protein. The sample shows fewer than 900,000 distinct CDR3 sequences, about 15% of them seen only once. Germline V gene lookup returns CDR1 MNHNS and CDR2 SASEGT. J was trimmed by 2 bases and V by 5 bases; bases with no gene match: 4. This CDR3 is built from 14 residues. Patients aged 18 to 65 had newly diagnosed hyperthyroidism lasting under 2 months. Study-wide findings and caveats: Through a model of 13 V-J features, ophthalmopathy was separated from stable hyperthyroidism.

The receptor's source is a man aged 18 to 30 with Graves' hyperthyroidism. The material sequenced was blood. The V call is TRBV6-1, the J call TRBJ1-2, with 8 bases matching TRBD1. CDR3 in DNA: TGTGCCAGCAGTCGGGACAGGTCCAACTATGGCTACACCTTC. It yields the protein CASSRDRSNYGYTF.